Presented here are 28 T cell receptor beta chains from one specimen sequenced in a study of human T cells and chemical hapten exposure. Sample time point: patch test 1, 2 weeks after DPC sensitization. Described treatment: therapeutic diphenylcyclopropenone sensitization with weekly scalp DPC. MiXCR, run by TCRdb on the RACE reads, gives a single entry per CDR3 protein. The sample includes 65,000 to 85,000 distinct CDR3 sequences, about 10% seen only once; the top ten take about 3.7%. This specimen consisted of whole blood, obtained in connection with sensitization to the hapten diphenylcyclopropenone (DPC). These receptors came from a woman aged 55-70 years with alopecia areata. Some clones in this sample may be carry-over from other donors' samples.

This chain links TRBV10-3 with TRBJ1-1; no clear D gene. This CDR3 is 13 amino acids long. Deletions cut 0 bases from V and 1 base from J, with 3 bases between. CDR1 and CDR2 from the germline V gene are ENHRY and SYGVKD. CDR3 DNA: TGTGCCATCAGTGAGTCCTGGAACACTGAAGCTTTCTTT. It translates to CAISESWNTEAFF.

This chain uses TRBV5-1 with TRBJ2-3; D is possibly TRBD1 or TRBD2 (6 bases each). Germline CDR1 and CDR2: SGHRS and YFSETQ. Trimming took 0 bases from V and 2 from J, leaving 13 bases between them. The CDR3 consists of 16 residues. The CDR3 DNA reads as TGCGCCAGCAGCTTGGCGGGGGCGCAGCCCACAGATACGCAGTATTTT. Protein sequence: CASSLAGAQPTDTQYF.

The chain employs TRBV29-1 and TRBJ2-3; TRBD1 matches 7 bases. In germline, CDR1 is SQVTM, CDR2 ANQGSEA. The CDR3 has 15 amino acids. The V and J ends lost 6 bases and 6 bases, in that order; junction bases with no gene match: 15. As DNA, the CDR3 is TGCAGCGTGGCGCCCGGGGCAGGACAGGTGGATACGCAGTATTTT. Residues: CSVAPGAGQVDTQYF.

This chain joins TRBV29-1 and TRBJ1-2; D is unclear. Germline CDR1 and CDR2: SQVTM and ANQGSEA. The CDR3 contains 11 residues. V was clipped by 5 bases and J by 6 bases, with 10 bases between them. The CDR3 here is CSVPRYDGYTF. CDR3 sequence (DNA): TGCAGCGTTCCACGCTACGATGGCTACACCTTC.

The V call is TRBV5-1, the J call TRBJ2-5, with 9 nucleotides matching TRBD1. The J segment lost 4 bases and the V segment lost 0 bases, leaving 1 base of the junction unmatched. The germline V gene encodes CDR1 SGHRS and CDR2 YFSETQ. The CDR3 contains 14 residues. The CDR3 loop reads CASSLGQGVETQYF. DNA of the CDR3: TGCGCCAGCAGCTTGGGACAGGGGGTAGAGACCCAGTACTTC.

In its sample, this clonotype was seen many times. This sequence joins TRBV5-4 and TRBJ2-7; 10 bases align to TRBD1. The V segment lost 4 bases and the J segment 5 bases; nucleotides outside the gene matches: 3. The CDR3 sequence is 13 residues long. The V gene's germline CDR1 is SGHNT and CDR2 YYREEE (reference sequence). The CDR3 loop is CASSGGTGDEQYF. CDR3 bases: TGTGCCAGCAGCGGCGGGACAGGGGACGAGCAGTACTTC.

This clonotype came up many times. The chain joins TRBV7-2 to TRBJ2-7, with TRBD2 matching 9 bases. Germline-derived CDR1 and CDR2 are SGHTA and FQGNSA. The CDR3 length is 13 residues. Losses at the gene ends were 5 bases for V and 3 bases for J; bases not matched to a gene: 2. The DNA for the CDR3 is TGTGCCAGCAGCCCGACTAGCGGCTACGAGCAGTACTTC. Its protein is CASSPTSGYEQYF.

This clonotype was detected ten times or more. The chain joins TRBV3-1 to TRBJ2-2; D is possibly TRBD2 (5 bases). V gave up 0 bases and J gave up 6 bases, with 8 bases separating them. Germline CDR1 LGHDT, CDR2 YNNKEL (reference sequence). The CDR3 spans 14 residues. The CDR3 nucleotides are TGTGCCAGCAGCCAAGATTGGAGGTCCGGGGAGCTGTTTTTT. Its translation is CASSQDWRSGELFF.

The chain uses TRBV9 and TRBJ2-7; 7 bases are shared with TRBD1. The CDR3 runs to 14 residues. The V gene's germline CDR1 is SGDLS and CDR2 YYNGEE. The V segment lost 2 bases and the J segment 6 bases; nucleotides outside the gene matches: 8. The CDR3 DNA is TGTGCCAGCAGCGTGCTTCCGGGACAGAGCGAGCAGTACTTC. Translated, it gives CASSVLPGQSEQYF. Filled out from reference TRBV9 and TRBJ2-7, the complete variable domain reads DSGVTQTPKHLITATGQRVTLRCSPRSGDLSVYWYQQSLDQGLQFLIQYYNGEERAKGNILERFSAQQFPDLHSELNLSSLELGDSALYFCASSVLPGQSEQYFGPGTRLTVT.

This clonotype was picked up a small number of times. The chain employs TRBV28 and TRBJ1-6; 8 bases line up with TRBD1. V was clipped by 5 bases and J by 9 bases; unmatched bases: 9. CDR1 MDHEN and CDR2 SYDVKM come from the germline V gene. The CDR3 is made up of 15 amino acids. CDR3 amino acids: CASSPPGQATSPLHF. CDR3 DNA sequence: TGTGCCAGCAGTCCGCCGGGACAGGCGACTTCACCCCTCCACTTT.

This clonotype was recorded only once. Since a much larger clone is just one base distant, this may be a read error. The rearrangement links TRBV7-9 to TRBJ2-1, with D uncertain. The CDR3 runs to 13 residues. CDR1 is SEHNR, CDR2 FQNEAQ, per germline (reference sequence). CDR3 in DNA: TGTGTCAGCAGCTTGGCCGTCCAAAATGAGCAGTTCTTC. Protein product: CVSSLAVQNEQFF. Supplemented by reference TRBV7-9 and TRBJ2-1, the full variable domain reads DTGVSQNPRHKITKRGQNVTFRCDPISEHNRLYWYRQTLGQGPEFLTYFQNEAQLEKSRLLSDRFSAERPKGSFSTLEIQRTEQGDSAMYLCVSSLAVQNEQFFGPGTRLTVL.

This clonotype was seen at least ten times. For the CDR3, the DNA is TGCGCCAGCAGCCAAGATTTTGACGGGAAACACGTAAAACTGTTTTTT. Residues: CASSQDFDGKHVKLFF. The chain links TRBV4-1 to TRBJ1-4; the D is unclear. The germline CDR1 and CDR2 sequences are MGHRA and YSYEKL. CDR3 length: 16 residues. V lost 0 bases and J 10 bases, leaving 18 bases between the germline ends.

This clonotype was picked up many times. V is TRBV13 and J is TRBJ1-3; tentatively, D is TRBD1 (6 bases). Trimming took 1 base from V and 2 from J, leaving 12 bases between them. The germline gives CDR1 PRHDT, CDR2 FYEKMQ (reference sequence). This CDR3 comprises 16 residues. In nucleotides, the CDR3 is TGTGCCAGCAGCTTAGCTCCGGGGGGCACTGGAAACACCATATATTTT. This codes for CASSLAPGGTGNTIYF.

About this clonotype itself: A much larger clonotype is one base distant, so this may be a read error. The chain is built from TRBV3-1 and TRBJ2-1; 8 bases are a match to TRBD1. Germline V gene sequence: CDR1 LGHDT, CDR2 YNNKEL (reference sequence). The CDR3 spans 15 residues. For the CDR3, the DNA is TGTACCAGCAGCCAGGGGACAGGATACTACAATGAGCAGTTCTTC. This sequence encodes CTSSQGTGYYNEQFF.

This clonotype was seen repeatedly, ten times or more. The chain links TRBV7-3 to TRBJ2-1, with 11 bases aligning to TRBD2. The length of the CDR3 is 15 residues. Germline-derived CDR1 and CDR2 are SGHTA and FQGTGA. Trimming cost V 6 bases and J 9 bases; bases outside gene matches: 10. As DNA, the CDR3 is TGTGCCAGCAGTTCCATTAGCGGGGGGGCCGCTGAGCAGTTCTTC. It translates to CASSSISGGAAEQFF.

This clonotype was observed a few times. The V gene is TRBV5-1, the J gene TRBJ1-1; D is unresolved. Germline assignment: CDR1 SGHRS and CDR2 YFSETQ. V shed 3 bases and J shed 1 base, with 13 bases lying between them. There are 15 residues in the CDR3. Here the CDR3 DNA reads TGCGCCAGCAGCTCTGGAGGGTCAAAGAACACTGAAGCTTTCTTT. Translating gives CASSSGGSKNTEAFF.

In regard to this clonotype: This sequence may be a read error, since a much larger clone differs from it by one base. The rearrangement links TRBV7-9 to TRBJ2-3, with a possible D match to TRBD2 (6 bases). CDR1 is SEHNR, CDR2 FQNEAQ, per germline (reference sequence). V lost 4 bases and J 4 bases, leaving 18 bases between the germline ends. The CDR3 consists of 16 residues. The CDR3 sequence: CASSSWAGGEADTQYF. The CDR3 coding sequence is TGTGCCAGCAGCTCGTGGGCAGGAGGGGAGGCAGATACGCAGTATTTT.

This clonotype showed up many times. V and J are TRBV18 and TRBJ1-3, with D perhaps TRBD1 (5 bases). V was shortened by 6 bases and J by 0 bases, with 12 bases between the two germline ends. Germline CDR1 KGHSH, CDR2 LQKENI. This CDR3 region has 15 residues. CDR3 coding DNA: TGTGCCAGCTCGCCTGACAGCATCTCTGGAAACACCATATATTTT. Protein product: CASSPDSISGNTIYF.

This clonotype appeared many times. V gene TRBV27 combines with J gene TRBJ2-3; the D gene is possibly TRBD2 (6 bases). CDR1 MNHEY and CDR2 SMNVEV come from the germline V gene (reference sequence). Trimming cost V 3 bases and J 4 bases, with 11 bases left between them. CDR3 length equals 14 residues. The DNA for the CDR3 is TGTGCCAGCAGTTTTGCCGGGGGAGCAGATACGCAGTATTTT. Protein: CASSFAGGADTQYF.

This clonotype was seen ten or more times. J is TRBJ2-1 and V is TRBV7-2; TRBD2 is a possible D gene (6 bases). This CDR3 has 11 residues. V gave up 5 bases and J gave up 9 bases, with 8 bases separating them. Per germline, CDR1 SGHTA and CDR2 FQGNSA. Written as DNA, the CDR3 is TGTGCCAGCAGCCCTAGCGTTGAGCAGTTCTTC. It specifies CASSPSVEQFF. The full variable domain, completed using reference TRBV7-2 and TRBJ2-1, is GAGVSQSPSNKVTEKGKDVELRCDPISGHTALYWYRQSLGQGLEFLIYFQGNSAPDKSGLPSDRFSAERTGGSVSTLTIQRTQQEDSAVYLCASSPSVEQFFGPGTRLTVL.

This clonotype was observed once. V is TRBV6-1 and J is TRBJ2-2, with 8 bases aligning to TRBD2. V trimming: 5 bases; J trimming: 3 bases; junction bases outside the gene matches: 5. CDR1 is MNHNS, CDR2 SASEGT, per germline. The CDR3 is 15 amino acids. DNA of the CDR3: TGTGCCAGCAGTACTAGCGGACTCTACACCGGGGAGCTGTTTTTT. Residues: CASSTSGLYTGELFF.

This clonotype came up many times. V is TRBV4-2 and J is TRBJ2-5; D gene ambiguous. The germline V gene has CDR1 LGHNA and CDR2 YNFKEQ. V lost 6 bases and J lost 2, with 10 bases in between. The CDR3 runs 13 residues. The CDR3 region is CASSSRAQETQYF. CDR3 DNA sequence: TGTGCCAGCAGTTCTAGGGCGCAAGAGACCCAGTACTTC.

This clonotype showed up many times. The chain joins TRBV11-2 to TRBJ2-5, with unresolved D. Between the trimmed V and J ends, which lost 0 bases and 0 bases, there was a span of 2 bases. The CDR3 contains 13 residues. The germline gives CDR1 SGHAT, CDR2 FQNNGV. The CDR3 here is CASSLEYQETQYF. CDR3 DNA sequence: TGTGCCAGCAGCTTAGAGTACCAAGAGACCCAGTACTTC.

The sample holds a few counts of this clonotype. This chain uses TRBV29-1 with TRBJ1-2, with unresolved D. Germline CDR1 reads SQVTM; CDR2 reads ANQGSEA. The CDR3 has 11 residues. V was pared by 6 bases and J by 2 bases, with 7 bases between. In DNA, the CDR3 is TGCAGCGTCTTACAGAACTATGGCTACACCTTC. Its protein product is CSVLQNYGYTF.

This clonotype was detected a few times. CDR3 in DNA: TGTGCCTGGAGTGGCAGCAATATCGAGCAGTACTTC. It translates to CAWSGSNIEQYF. V is TRBV30 and J is TRBJ2-7; D not certain. Per germline, CDR1 GTSNPN and CDR2 SVGIG (reference sequence). CDR3 size: 12 residues. V lost 1 base to trimming and J lost 6 bases, with 10 bases between them.

This clonotype was seen many times. The chain employs TRBV14 and TRBJ2-3; tentative D call: TRBD1 (6 bases). CDR1 and CDR2 from the germline V gene are SGHDN and FVKESK. The CDR3 runs to 15 residues. V was trimmed by 6 bases and J by 4 bases, leaving 17 bases between them. The CDR3, as DNA: TGTGCCAGCAGGCAAAACAGGGATGTGCCAGATACGCAGTATTTT. Amino acid sequence: CASRQNRDVPDTQYF.

With regard to this clonotype: The germline gene is not matched at one end of the junction; a read error may be the cause. V gene TRBV12-3 or TRBV12-4 combines with J gene TRBJ1-6; no firm D call. The CDR3 loop spans 13 amino acids. In DNA form, the CDR3 reads TGTGCCAGCAGTTTTGGCTATTATTCACCCCTCCACTTT. It encodes CASSFGYYSPLHF.

The J gene is TRBJ2-7, the V gene TRBV6-2 or TRBV6-3; D unresolved. Trimming removed 9 bases at V and 0 bases at J, with 21 bases between. CDR3 length: 16 amino acids. Germline V lookup: CDR1 MNHEY, CDR2 SVGEGT. The CDR3 reads CASPFLVVRGSYEQYF. The CDR3 nucleotides are TGTGCCAGTCCATTCCTAGTGGTCAGAGGCTCCTACGAGCAGTACTTC.